Sequencing of this T cell receptor (beta chain) was carried out in a study of T cells in Graves' hyperthyroidism and ophthalmopathy. Study-wide results and limits: With a median lead of around 6.7 months before onset, the model predicted ophthalmopathy.

TCR beta CDR3 regions were amplified from RNA transcripts. Initially, a first-round RT-PCR of the TCR CDR3 employed the HTBI primer set. TCRdb fed the multiplex PCR reads into MiXCR, producing one record per CDR3 protein. The sample comprises about 300,000 distinct CDR3 sequences, about 19% of which are singletons, and 35% to 40% rests with the top ten. Germline V CDR1 and CDR2: DFQATT, SNEGSKA (reference sequence). This CDR3 comprises 13 residues. The V and J ends lost 3 bases and 2 bases, in that order; junction bases with no gene match: 3. Extraction of PBMCs used roughly 9.6 ml of fresh peripheral blood. On this clonotype itself: Its antigen remains unidentified.

Input material: blood. This TCR came from a man aged 45-65 years with Graves' ophthalmopathy. The chain uses TRBV20-1 and TRBJ1-2, with 7 bases matching TRBD1. The CDR3 region is CSARGQTNYGYTF. CDR3 sequence (DNA): TGCAGTGCTAGGGGACAGACCAACTATGGCTACACCTTC.